This entry features one T cell receptor beta chain sequence. The target antigen is unknown. This entry is derived from a study of blood T cells in healthy people across ages. Regarding the study as a whole: When one million T cells were used, diversity estimates were thought to be underestimates.

The CDR3 is 17 amino acids. V lost 1 base, J lost 4 bases, and 8 bases stayed unmatched. Germline CDR1 reads DFQATT; CDR2 reads SNEGSKA (reference sequence). Primers used in a second PCR of roughly 7 to 12 cycles were a sample-barcoded 5' primer and a J-beta primer mix. TCRdb redid the calling of the 5' RACE reads with MiXCR, one entry per CDR3 protein. Of roughly 2 million distinct CDR3 sequences in the sample, approximately 50% were seen once. The sequence came from a woman between 40 and 55 years old in good health. The sequenced sample was blood. V usage is TRBV20-1 and J usage is TRBJ1-6, with 9 nucleotides matching TRBD1. In DNA, the CDR3 is TGCAGTGCTAGAGGATTGCCGGGACAGGGATATAATTCACCCCTCCACTTT. Its translation: CSARGLPGQGYNSPLHF.